Listed below are T cell receptor beta chains from one sample, sequenced in a study of regulatory T cells in long-lasting Graves disease. TCRdb redid the calling of the multiplex PCR reads with MiXCR, one entry per CDR3 protein. The sample contains a few hundred thousand distinct CDR3 sequences, roughly a sixth of which appear only once. These records were also assigned to another study, of T cells in Graves' hyperthyroidism and ophthalmopathy.

The sequences come from peripheral blood mononuclear cells (PBMCs), collected at new diagnosis, from a patient treated with antithyroid drugs. Receptors originate from a middle-aged man with Graves disease. Each CDR3 is given with its conserved first and last residue. Each record gives: clone size, D gene, J gene, V gene, CDR3 DNA, CDR3 protein. The D gene is left open where the match is weak. Only some rows state a clone size, as once, few, many or a class for expanded clones.

clone size: many
D gene: TRBD1
J gene: TRBJ2-5
V gene: TRBV2
CDR3 DNA: TGTGCCAGCAGTGGACAGGGTGAGACCCAGTACTTC
CDR3 protein: CASSGQGETQYF

clone size: many
D gene: TRBD1
J gene: TRBJ2-5
V gene: TRBV30
CDR3 DNA: TGTGCCTGGAGCGCCGGACAGGGTCACGGAGAGACCCAGTACTTC
CDR3 protein: CAWSAGQGHGETQYF

clone size: .
D gene: .
J gene: TRBJ1-1
V gene: TRBV15
CDR3 DNA: TGTGCCACCAGCAGGGCAACAGGGATGAAGACTGAAGCTTTCTTT
CDR3 protein: CATSRATGMKTEAFF

clone size: few
D gene: TRBD2
J gene: TRBJ2-7
V gene: TRBV29-1
CDR3 DNA: TGCAGCGTGACGGGAGGGACATTGGGGGAGCAGTACTTC
CDR3 protein: CSVTGGTLGEQYF

clone size: .
D gene: .
J gene: TRBJ1-4
V gene: TRBV6-1
CDR3 DNA: TGTGCCAGCATCGGGTTAGAAAAACTGTTTTTT
CDR3 protein: CASIGLEKLFF

clone size: few
D gene: .
J gene: TRBJ2-1
V gene: TRBV18
CDR3 DNA: TGTGCCAGCTCACCTCTAGGGGAGGCCCAGTTCTTC
CDR3 protein: CASSPLGEAQFF

clone size: many
D gene: .
J gene: TRBJ2-5
V gene: TRBV7-8
CDR3 DNA: TGTGCCAGCAGCAAGCAGAAACGCCAAGAGACCCAGTACTTC
CDR3 protein: CASSKQKRQETQYF

clone size: few
D gene: .
J gene: TRBJ2-1
V gene: TRBV3-1
CDR3 DNA: TGTGCCAGCAGCCTCGGAACCGGGACTTTCTCCTACAATGAGCAGTTCTTC
CDR3 protein: CASSLGTGTFSYNEQFF

clone size: many
D gene: .
J gene: TRBJ1-6
V gene: TRBV7-8
CDR3 DNA: TGTGCCAGCAGCTCCGTAGGGAGGTCAGGGATCGGGCTCCACTTT
CDR3 protein: CASSSVGRSGIGLHF

clone size: many
D gene: .
J gene: TRBJ2-7
V gene: TRBV5-1
CDR3 DNA: TGCGCCAGCAGCTTGGCCGGGGGCCCCCACGAGCAGTACTTC
CDR3 protein: CASSLAGGPHEQYF

clone size: many
D gene: .
J gene: TRBJ2-5
V gene: TRBV24-1
CDR3 DNA: TGTGCCACCAGTGATTTCCGAGAGACCCAGTACTTC
CDR3 protein: CATSDFRETQYF

clone size: .
D gene: TRBD1
J gene: TRBJ1-4
V gene: TRBV9
CDR3 DNA: TGTGCCAGCAGCGTAGGGGGGACAGGGGTGAATGAAAAACTGTTTTTT
CDR3 protein: CASSVGGTGVNEKLFF

clone size: .
D gene: TRBD1
J gene: TRBJ1-1
V gene: TRBV28
CDR3 DNA: TGTGCCAGCAGTTTAGTGGAGGGGGCCCCCCCTGAAGCTTTCTTT
CDR3 protein: CASSLVEGAPPEAFF

clone size: many
D gene: .
J gene: TRBJ2-5
V gene: TRBV5-1
CDR3 DNA: TGCGCCAGCAGCTTGTTCCTCCCACATCAAGAGACCCAGTACTTC
CDR3 protein: CASSLFLPHQETQYF

clone size: many
D gene: TRBD1
J gene: TRBJ1-1
V gene: TRBV7-3
CDR3 DNA: TGTGCCAGCAGCTTAAACAGGGGGCAAGCTTTCTTT
CDR3 protein: CASSLNRGQAFF

clone size: many
D gene: TRBD2
J gene: TRBJ2-3
V gene: TRBV10-1
CDR3 DNA: TGCGCCAGCAGCGCCCTAGCGGGGGGGCCAGATACGCAGTATTTT
CDR3 protein: CASSALAGGPDTQYF

clone size: few
D gene: TRBD1
J gene: TRBJ1-5
V gene: TRBV6-2/TRBV6-3
CDR3 DNA: TGTGCCAGCAGTTACCACCAGGGGGACAATCAGCCCCAGCATTTT
CDR3 protein: CASSYHQGDNQPQHF

clone size: many
D gene: .
J gene: TRBJ2-5
V gene: TRBV5-1
CDR3 DNA: TGTGCCAGCAGCTTACGACCGGAGACCCAGTACTTC
CDR3 protein: CASSLRPETQYF

clone size: few
D gene: .
J gene: TRBJ1-5
V gene: TRBV5-6
CDR3 DNA: TGTGCCAGCAGCTCAGGGGTTATGGAGAATCAGCCCCAGCATTTT
CDR3 protein: CASSSGVMENQPQHF

clone size: few
D gene: TRBD1
J gene: TRBJ2-7
V gene: TRBV5-1
CDR3 DNA: TGCGCCAGCAGCTTGGGGCGGACAGGGGGGTTAAACGAGCAGTACTTC
CDR3 protein: CASSLGRTGGLNEQYF

clone size: many
D gene: .
J gene: TRBJ1-5
V gene: TRBV3-1
CDR3 DNA: TGTGCCAGCAGCCATAGTCCCCATAGCAATCAGCCCCAGCATTTT
CDR3 protein: CASSHSPHSNQPQHF

clone size: few
D gene: .
J gene: TRBJ2-7
V gene: TRBV11-2
CDR3 DNA: TGTGCCAGCAGCTCCGGACGGACCTACGAGCAGTACTTC
CDR3 protein: CASSSGRTYEQYF

clone size: .
D gene: TRBD2
J gene: TRBJ2-2
V gene: TRBV19
CDR3 DNA: TGTGCCAGTCCTGTAGCGGGGGGAGGCGGGGAGCTGTTTTTT
CDR3 protein: CASPVAGGGGELFF

clone size: many
D gene: .
J gene: TRBJ2-1
V gene: TRBV12-3/TRBV12-4
CDR3 DNA: TGTGCCAGCAGATCAAACGGAGCTAATGAGCAGTTCTTC
CDR3 protein: CASRSNGANEQFF

clone size: many
D gene: .
J gene: TRBJ2-3
V gene: TRBV18
CDR3 DNA: TGTGCCAGCTCACCCCGGAGAGGGACTCGACCTTCCACAGATACGCAGTATTTT
CDR3 protein: CASSPRRGTRPSTDTQYF

clone size: many
D gene: TRBD1
J gene: TRBJ1-4
V gene: TRBV6-1
CDR3 DNA: TGTGCCAGCATTGAATTCCCACCAACCGGTGGACAGGGGGCGCTGGGGGAAAAACTGTTTTTT
CDR3 protein: CASIEFPPTGGQGALGEKLFF

clone size: .
D gene: .
J gene: TRBJ2-2
V gene: TRBV7-3
CDR3 DNA: TGTGCCAGCAGCTTAAGCCAGGGTGGCGGGGAGCTGTTTTTT
CDR3 protein: CASSLSQGGGELFF

clone size: many
D gene: TRBD2
J gene: TRBJ2-2
V gene: TRBV7-2
CDR3 DNA: TGTGCCAGCAGCCTGCGGACTAGCGGGGTTATGAACACCGGGGAGCTGTTTTTT
CDR3 protein: CASSLRTSGVMNTGELFF

clone size: .
D gene: .
J gene: TRBJ1-4
V gene: TRBV20-1
CDR3 DNA: TGCAGTGCTAGAGATAGTTCCGGGACGGGAGAAAAACTGTTTTTT
CDR3 protein: CSARDSSGTGEKLFF

clone size: many
D gene: .
J gene: TRBJ1-6
V gene: TRBV28
CDR3 DNA: TGTGCCAGCAGTGGTGGACAGATGAATTCACCCCTCCACTTT
CDR3 protein: CASSGGQMNSPLHF

clone size: many
D gene: .
J gene: TRBJ2-7
V gene: TRBV24-1
CDR3 DNA: TGTGCCACCAGTGATCCGCCGGGGGGGACAGTAATCTCCTACGAGCAGTACTTC
CDR3 protein: CATSDPPGGTVISYEQYF

clone size: many
D gene: TRBD1
J gene: TRBJ2-7
V gene: TRBV5-1
CDR3 DNA: TGTGCCAGCAGCTTTGGGACAGGGGGCTACGAGCAGTACTTC
CDR3 protein: CASSFGTGGYEQYF

clone size: many
D gene: .
J gene: TRBJ2-7
V gene: TRBV11-2
CDR3 DNA: TGTGCCAGCAGACCTAATGCCGGCAACCCCTACGAGCAGTACTTC
CDR3 protein: CASRPNAGNPYEQYF

clone size: many
D gene: .
J gene: TRBJ1-1
V gene: TRBV7-2
CDR3 DNA: TGTGCCAGCAGACAACGGGGGCCGATCGTCACTGAAGCTTTCTTT
CDR3 protein: CASRQRGPIVTEAFF

clone size: many
D gene: TRBD2
J gene: TRBJ2-5
V gene: TRBV7-2
CDR3 DNA: TGTGCCAGCAGCCAGTATAGCGGGGACCAAGAGACCCAGTACTTC
CDR3 protein: CASSQYSGDQETQYF

clone size: .
D gene: TRBD1
J gene: TRBJ1-6
V gene: TRBV12-3/TRBV12-4
CDR3 DNA: TGTGCCAGCAAGGTTGGGACAGGGAGAGGCAATTCACCCCTCCACTTT
CDR3 protein: CASKVGTGRGNSPLHF

clone size: many
D gene: .
J gene: TRBJ1-5
V gene: TRBV28
CDR3 DNA: TGTGCCAGCAGCCTGCCGCTAGCCCTTAGCAATCAGCCCCAGCATTTT
CDR3 protein: CASSLPLALSNQPQHF